Given below is one T cell receptor (beta chain) in context. The data were obtained in a study of blood T cell repertoires in COVID-19. Study information: Specimens from acute and convalescent COVID-19 originated in the United States, Italy and Spain.

TCRdb keeps only in-frame clones here, not all; method: immunoSEQ multiplex PCR. The sample consists of fewer than 85,000 clones, around 70% of them appearing once. The CDR3 contains 14 residues. The J segment lost 7 bases and the V segment lost 6 bases, leaving 6 bases of the junction unmatched. Germline V gives CDR1 SQVTM, CDR2 ANQGSEA. The rearrangement uses TRBV29-1 and TRBJ2-2, with 12 bases fitting TRBD1. Material for sequencing was peripheral blood. The source is a man aged 55 to 70 with acute or convalescent COVID-19. The CDR3 protein is CSVGTGGIFGELFF. CDR3 nucleotide sequence: TGCAGCGTCGGGACAGGGGGCATTTTCGGGGAGCTGTTTTTT.